The rows below give T cell receptor beta chains drawn from one sample of a study of blood T cells in healthy people across ages. One entry per CDR3 protein, called by TCRdb with MiXCR from the 5' RACE reads. This table has about 1 million distinct CDR3 sequences, over 35% appearing once. The sequencing input was blood. The receptors derive from a woman aged 60-75 years in good health. Both conserved end residues are part of each CDR3. The D gene is left open where the match is weak. Expanded clones are given a class, and other clones once, few, many or no size at all.

CDR3aa: CATAQRRDQETQYF
CDR3nt: TGTGCCACCGCCCAGAGGCGGGACCAAGAGACCCAGTACTTC
v_gene: TRBV15
d_gene: -
abundance: -
j_gene: TRBJ2-5

CDR3aa: CASSLRGVTNSPLHF
CDR3nt: TGTGCCAGCAGTCTCCGGGGGGTAACCAATTCACCCCTCCACTTT
v_gene: TRBV6-5
d_gene: -
abundance: -
j_gene: TRBJ1-6

CDR3aa: CASSFKDLEDEQYF
CDR3nt: TGTGCCAGCAGCTTTAAAGACTTAGAGGACGAGCAGTACTTC
v_gene: TRBV7-8
d_gene: -
abundance: many
j_gene: TRBJ2-7

CDR3aa: CSIGRFRNEQFF
CDR3nt: TGCAGCATCGGGAGGTTTCGTAATGAGCAGTTCTTC
v_gene: TRBV29-1
d_gene: TRBD2
abundance: -
j_gene: TRBJ2-1

CDR3aa: CASSVKGGAASQYF
CDR3nt: TGTGCCAGCAGCGTAAAAGGAGGGGCAGCCTCGCAGTATTTT
v_gene: TRBV9
d_gene: -
abundance: -
j_gene: TRBJ2-3

CDR3aa: CASSLEGISTYEQYF
CDR3nt: TGCGCCAGCAGCTTGGAAGGGATTAGCACCTACGAGCAGTACTTC
v_gene: TRBV5-1
d_gene: -
abundance: -
j_gene: TRBJ2-7

CDR3aa: CSAEKETQYF
CDR3nt: TGCAGTGCTGAGAAGGAGACCCAGTACTTC
v_gene: TRBV20-1
d_gene: -
abundance: few
j_gene: TRBJ2-5

CDR3aa: CASRSNRQGYEQFF
CDR3nt: TGTGCCAGCAGGTCCAACCGACAGGGCTATGAGCAGTTCTTC
v_gene: TRBV28
d_gene: TRBD1
abundance: once
j_gene: TRBJ2-1

CDR3aa: CSVDEGPQHF
CDR3nt: TGCAGCGTTGACGAAGGGCCCCAGCATTTT
v_gene: TRBV29-1
d_gene: -
abundance: -
j_gene: TRBJ1-5

CDR3aa: CASSLRLAGGTYGNEQFF
CDR3nt: TGTGCCAGCAGCTTAAGACTAGCGGGAGGTACTTACGGCAATGAGCAGTTCTTC
v_gene: TRBV11-1
d_gene: TRBD2
abundance: -
j_gene: TRBJ2-1

CDR3aa: CASSQPKDQARGYTF
CDR3nt: TGCGCCAGCAGCCAACCCAAGGACCAAGCGCGAGGCTACACCTTC
v_gene: TRBV4-1
d_gene: -
abundance: -
j_gene: TRBJ1-2

CDR3aa: CTSSRPGPYNEQFF
CDR3nt: TGTACCAGCAGTCGGCCAGGACCCTACAATGAGCAGTTCTTC
v_gene: TRBV12-3/TRBV12-4
d_gene: -
abundance: -
j_gene: TRBJ2-1

CDR3aa: CASSYSPPPWVGEQYF
CDR3nt: TGTGCCAGCAGTTACTCGCCCCCTCCGTGGGTGGGCGAGCAGTACTTC
v_gene: TRBV6-5
d_gene: -
abundance: -
j_gene: TRBJ2-7

CDR3aa: CASTSGKATRYEQYF
CDR3nt: TGTGCCAGCACTAGCGGGAAGGCCACTCGCTACGAGCAGTACTTC
v_gene: TRBV3-1
d_gene: TRBD2
abundance: -
j_gene: TRBJ2-7

CDR3aa: CASSIGDSTNYNEQFF
CDR3nt: TGTGCCAGCAGCATAGGGGACAGCACAAACTACAATGAGCAGTTCTTC
v_gene: TRBV27
d_gene: TRBD1
abundance: -
j_gene: TRBJ2-1

CDR3aa: CASRHQTGGTEAFF
CDR3nt: TGCGCCAGCAGACATCAAACAGGGGGCACTGAAGCTTTCTTT
v_gene: TRBV5-1
d_gene: TRBD1
abundance: -
j_gene: TRBJ1-1

CDR3aa: CASSFTGTAGANVLTF
CDR3nt: TGCGCCAGCAGCTTTACAGGGACGGCTGGGGCCAACGTCCTGACTTTC
v_gene: TRBV5-1
d_gene: -
abundance: -
j_gene: TRBJ2-6

CDR3aa: CASSLDRSNTEAFF
CDR3nt: TGTGCCAGCAGCTTAGACAGGTCGAACACTGAAGCTTTCTTT
v_gene: TRBV7-6
d_gene: -
abundance: few
j_gene: TRBJ1-1

CDR3aa: CASSFGTSGANVLTF
CDR3nt: TGTGCCAGCAGTTTCGGGACCTCTGGGGCCAACGTCCTGACTTTC
v_gene: TRBV12-3/TRBV12-4
d_gene: -
abundance: few
j_gene: TRBJ2-6

CDR3aa: CASRARDWDTQYF
CDR3nt: TGTGCCAGCAGGGCCAGGGATTGGGACACTCAGTACTTC
v_gene: TRBV6-5
d_gene: -
abundance: -
j_gene: TRBJ2-4

CDR3aa: CASSGSTSGRARETQYF
CDR3nt: TGTGCCAGCAGCGGATCGACTAGCGGGAGGGCCCGAGAGACCCAGTACTTC
v_gene: TRBV5-6
d_gene: TRBD2
abundance: -
j_gene: TRBJ2-5

CDR3aa: CSARRDQYQETQYF
CDR3nt: TGCAGTGCCAGAAGGGACCAGTACCAAGAGACCCAGTACTTC
v_gene: TRBV20-1
d_gene: -
abundance: few
j_gene: TRBJ2-5

CDR3aa: CSVIPGSNEQYF
CDR3nt: TGCAGCGTCATCCCAGGGAGCAATGAGCAGTACTTC
v_gene: TRBV29-1
d_gene: -
abundance: -
j_gene: TRBJ2-5

CDR3aa: CASSQEEREGSYNEQYF
CDR3nt: TGTGCCAGCAGCCAAGAGGAGCGGGAGGGCTCCTACAATGAGCAGTACTTC
v_gene: TRBV4-2
d_gene: TRBD2
abundance: -
j_gene: TRBJ2-7

CDR3aa: CASSLAGLHNEQFF
CDR3nt: TGTGCCAGCAGCTTGGCGGGACTCCACAATGAGCAGTTCTTC
v_gene: TRBV7-2
d_gene: -
abundance: few
j_gene: TRBJ2-1

CDR3aa: CSARRTVYSNQPQHF
CDR3nt: TGCAGTGCTAGGAGGACAGTTTATAGCAATCAGCCCCAGCATTTT
v_gene: TRBV20-1
d_gene: -
abundance: -
j_gene: TRBJ1-5

CDR3aa: CASRRTIPGGTYEQYF
CDR3nt: TGTGCCAGCAGGCGTACGATTCCAGGGGGGACTTACGAGCAGTACTTC
v_gene: TRBV2
d_gene: -
abundance: -
j_gene: TRBJ2-7

CDR3aa: CASSLKRAGTPNSYEQYF
CDR3nt: TGCGCCAGCAGCTTGAAGCGGGCCGGGACACCCAACTCCTACGAGCAGTACTTC
v_gene: TRBV5-1
d_gene: -
abundance: few
j_gene: TRBJ2-7

CDR3aa: CASNLPSGTPYEQYF
CDR3nt: TGTGCCAGCAACCTCCCGAGCGGGACCCCCTACGAGCAGTACTTC
v_gene: TRBV5-6
d_gene: TRBD2
abundance: few
j_gene: TRBJ2-7

CDR3aa: CASSQEGYTEAFF
CDR3nt: TGTGCCAGCAGCCAAGAGGGATACACTGAAGCTTTCTTT
v_gene: TRBV7-2
d_gene: -
abundance: -
j_gene: TRBJ1-1

CDR3aa: CASSQGQWGGSSYNEQFF
CDR3nt: TGTGCCAGCAGCCAAGGTCAATGGGGCGGGAGCTCCTACAATGAGCAGTTCTTC
v_gene: TRBV4-2
d_gene: TRBD2
abundance: few
j_gene: TRBJ2-1

CDR3aa: CASRGDVSHEQYF
CDR3nt: TGTGCCAGCAGGGGGGACGTTTCCCACGAGCAGTACTTC
v_gene: TRBV11-2
d_gene: -
abundance: few
j_gene: TRBJ2-7

CDR3aa: CASKRGLAEFF
CDR3nt: TGTGCCAGCAAACGGGGACTAGCAGAGTTCTTC
v_gene: TRBV2
d_gene: TRBD2
abundance: -
j_gene: TRBJ2-1

CDR3aa: CASSDGIGTATNEKLFF
CDR3nt: TGTGCCAGCAGTGATGGAATAGGCACTGCAACTAATGAAAAACTGTTTTTT
v_gene: TRBV2
d_gene: -
abundance: -
j_gene: TRBJ1-4

CDR3aa: CASSKAGVRSYEQYF
CDR3nt: TGTGCCAGCAGCAAAGCCGGCGTTCGCTCCTACGAGCAGTACTTC
v_gene: TRBV21-1
d_gene: -
abundance: few
j_gene: TRBJ2-7

CDR3aa: CASSVDHLAGVMNEQFF
CDR3nt: TGTGCCAGCAGCGTAGACCACCTAGCGGGAGTAATGAATGAGCAGTTCTTC
v_gene: TRBV9
d_gene: TRBD2
abundance: -
j_gene: TRBJ2-1

CDR3aa: CASSRRTGLSYEQYF
CDR3nt: TGTGCCAGCAGTCGCCGGACAGGGCTCTCCTACGAGCAGTACTTC
v_gene: TRBV21-1
d_gene: -
abundance: few
j_gene: TRBJ2-7

CDR3aa: CASSLRGGINTEAFF
CDR3nt: TGTGCCAGCAGTCTGAGGGGGGGCATCAACACTGAAGCTTTCTTT
v_gene: TRBV7-2
d_gene: -
abundance: -
j_gene: TRBJ1-1

CDR3aa: CASSSSGELNEQYF
CDR3nt: TGTGCCAGCAGTTCTAGCGGGGAGTTGAACGAGCAGTACTTC
v_gene: TRBV6-6
d_gene: TRBD2
abundance: -
j_gene: TRBJ2-7

CDR3aa: CASSVNRRETQYF
CDR3nt: TGTGCCAGCAGTGTGAACAGAAGGGAGACCCAGTACTTC
v_gene: TRBV12-3/TRBV12-4
d_gene: -
abundance: -
j_gene: TRBJ2-5

CDR3aa: CSAWTQETQYF
CDR3nt: TGCAGCGCCTGGACCCAAGAGACCCAGTACTTC
v_gene: TRBV29-1
d_gene: -
abundance: few
j_gene: TRBJ2-5

CDR3aa: CASSYNLIGTQYF
CDR3nt: TGTGCCAGCAGCTACAACCTGATCGGGACCCAGTACTTC
v_gene: TRBV27
d_gene: -
abundance: -
j_gene: TRBJ2-5

CDR3aa: CASSPTGGSPLHF
CDR3nt: TGTGCCAGCAGTCCAACCGGAGGGTCACCCCTCCACTTT
v_gene: TRBV27
d_gene: -
abundance: -
j_gene: TRBJ1-6

CDR3aa: CASSAATGRGETQYF
CDR3nt: TGTGCCAGCAGTGCGGCGACAGGACGCGGGGAGACCCAGTACTTC
v_gene: TRBV6-2/TRBV6-3
d_gene: -
abundance: -
j_gene: TRBJ2-5

CDR3aa: CASSYSAVADTQYF
CDR3nt: TGTGCCAGCAGTTACTCCGCAGTAGCAGATACGCAGTATTTT
v_gene: TRBV6-2/TRBV6-3
d_gene: -
abundance: few
j_gene: TRBJ2-3